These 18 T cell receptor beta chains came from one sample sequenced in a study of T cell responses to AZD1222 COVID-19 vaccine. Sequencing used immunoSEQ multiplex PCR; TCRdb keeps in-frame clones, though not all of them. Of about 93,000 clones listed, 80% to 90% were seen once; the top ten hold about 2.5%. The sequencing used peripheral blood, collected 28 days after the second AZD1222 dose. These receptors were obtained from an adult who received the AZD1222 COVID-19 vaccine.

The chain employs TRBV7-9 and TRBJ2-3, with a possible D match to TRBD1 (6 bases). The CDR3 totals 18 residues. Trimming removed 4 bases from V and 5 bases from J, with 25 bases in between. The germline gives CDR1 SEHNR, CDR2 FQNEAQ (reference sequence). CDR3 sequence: CASSSLKRGSSAKDTQYF. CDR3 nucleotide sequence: TGTGCCAGCAGCTCCCTTAAGAGGGGGTCCAGTGCAAAAGATACGCAGTATTTT.

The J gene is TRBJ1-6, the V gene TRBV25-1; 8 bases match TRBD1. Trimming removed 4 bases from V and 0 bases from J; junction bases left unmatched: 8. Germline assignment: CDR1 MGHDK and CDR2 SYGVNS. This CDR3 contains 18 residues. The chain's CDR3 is CASSGRGLMGSYNSPLHF. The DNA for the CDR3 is TGTGCCAGCAGTGGCAGGGGGCTTATGGGCTCCTATAATTCACCCCTCCACTTT. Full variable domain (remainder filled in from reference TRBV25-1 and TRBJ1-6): EADIYQTPRYLVIGTGKKITLECSQTMGHDKMYWYQQDPGMELHLIHYSYGVNSTEKGDLSSESTVSRIRTEHFPLTLESARPSHTSQYLCASSGRGLMGSYNSPLHFGNGTRLTVT.

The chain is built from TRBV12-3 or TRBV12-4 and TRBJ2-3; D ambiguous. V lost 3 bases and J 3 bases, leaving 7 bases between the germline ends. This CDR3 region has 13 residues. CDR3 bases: TGTGCCAGCAGTTTGTTCGTTACAGATACGCAGTATTTT. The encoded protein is CASSLFVTDTQYF.

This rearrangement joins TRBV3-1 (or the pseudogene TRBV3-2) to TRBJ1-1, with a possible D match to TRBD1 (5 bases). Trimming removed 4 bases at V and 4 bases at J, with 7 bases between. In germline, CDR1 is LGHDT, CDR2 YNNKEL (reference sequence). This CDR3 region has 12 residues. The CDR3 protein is CASSPQGTEAFF. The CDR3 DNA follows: TGTGCCAGCAGCCCCCAGGGCACTGAAGCTTTCTTT.

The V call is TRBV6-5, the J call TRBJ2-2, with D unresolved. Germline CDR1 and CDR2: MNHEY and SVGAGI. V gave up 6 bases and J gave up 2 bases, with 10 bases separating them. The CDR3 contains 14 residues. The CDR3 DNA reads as TGTGCCAGCAGGCGGCAAGTCAACACCGGGGAGCTGTTTTTT. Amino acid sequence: CASRRQVNTGELFF.

The CDR3 DNA reads as TGTGCCAGCAGCTCGGGACTAGCGGGGCCCGGAGATACGCAGTATTTT. Its translation is CASSSGLAGPGDTQYF. The J gene is TRBJ2-3, the V gene TRBV11-2, with 13 bases that match TRBD2. CDR3 length equals 16 residues. CDR1 SGHAT and CDR2 FQNNGV come from the germline V gene. V lost 4 bases, J lost 5 bases, and 6 bases stayed unmatched.

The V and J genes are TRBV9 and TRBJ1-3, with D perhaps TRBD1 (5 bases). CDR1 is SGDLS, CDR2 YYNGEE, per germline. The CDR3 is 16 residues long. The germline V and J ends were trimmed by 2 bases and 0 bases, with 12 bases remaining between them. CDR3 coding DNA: TGTGCCAGCAGCGTCGATGGGGCCCGCTCTGGAAACACCATATATTTT. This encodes CASSVDGARSGNTIYF. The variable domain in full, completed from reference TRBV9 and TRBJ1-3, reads DSGVTQTPKHLITATGQRVTLRCSPRSGDLSVYWYQQSLDQGLQFLIQYYNGEERAKGNILERFSAQQFPDLHSELNLSSLELGDSALYFCASSVDGARSGNTIYFGEGSWLTVV.

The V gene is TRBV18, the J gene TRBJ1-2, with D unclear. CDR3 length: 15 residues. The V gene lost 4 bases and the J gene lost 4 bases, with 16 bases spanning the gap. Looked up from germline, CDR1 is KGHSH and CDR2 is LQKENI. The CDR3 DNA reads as TGTGCCAGCTCACAATCGATTACCAACGGCTATGGCTACACCTTC. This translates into CASSQSITNGYGYTF.

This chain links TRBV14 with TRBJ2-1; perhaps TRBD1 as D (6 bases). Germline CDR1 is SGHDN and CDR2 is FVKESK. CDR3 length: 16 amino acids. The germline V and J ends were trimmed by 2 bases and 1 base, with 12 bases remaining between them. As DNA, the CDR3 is TGTGCCAGCAGCCAACTTGGGGGCATTTCCTACAATGAGCAGTTCTTC. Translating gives CASSQLGGISYNEQFF. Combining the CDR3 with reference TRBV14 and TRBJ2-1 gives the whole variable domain EAGVTQFPSHSVIEKGQTVTLRCDPISGHDNLYWYRRVMGKEIKFLLHFVKESKQDESGMPNNRFLAERTGGTYSTLKVQPAELEDSGVYFCASSQLGGISYNEQFFGPGTRLTVL.

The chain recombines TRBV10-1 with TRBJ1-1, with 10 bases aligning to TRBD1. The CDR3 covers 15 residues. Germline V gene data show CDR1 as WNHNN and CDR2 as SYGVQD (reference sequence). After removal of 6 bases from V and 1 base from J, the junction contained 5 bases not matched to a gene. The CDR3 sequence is CASRTGQGWNTEAFF. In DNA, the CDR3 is TGCGCCAGCAGGACGGGACAGGGGTGGAACACTGAAGCTTTCTTT.

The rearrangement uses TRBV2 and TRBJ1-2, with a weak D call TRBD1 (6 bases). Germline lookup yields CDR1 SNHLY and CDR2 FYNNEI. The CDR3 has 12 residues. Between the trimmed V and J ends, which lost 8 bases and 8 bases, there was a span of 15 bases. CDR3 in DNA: TGTGCCAGCTATTCCAGGGGTTACGGCTACACCTTC. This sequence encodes CASYSRGYGYTF.

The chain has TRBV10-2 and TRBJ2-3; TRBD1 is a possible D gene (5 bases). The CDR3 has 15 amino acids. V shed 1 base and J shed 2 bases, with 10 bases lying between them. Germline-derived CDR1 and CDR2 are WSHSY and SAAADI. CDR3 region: CASSEWSGITDTQYF. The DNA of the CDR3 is TGCGCCAGCAGTGAGTGGTCAGGGATCACAGATACGCAGTATTTT.

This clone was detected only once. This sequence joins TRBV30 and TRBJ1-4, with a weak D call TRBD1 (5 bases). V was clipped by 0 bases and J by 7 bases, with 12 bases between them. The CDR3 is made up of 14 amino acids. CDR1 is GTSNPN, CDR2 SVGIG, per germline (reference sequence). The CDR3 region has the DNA TGTGCCTGGAGTGTAGGGCAGGGTAGTGAAAAACTGTTTTTT. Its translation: CAWSVGQGSEKLFF.

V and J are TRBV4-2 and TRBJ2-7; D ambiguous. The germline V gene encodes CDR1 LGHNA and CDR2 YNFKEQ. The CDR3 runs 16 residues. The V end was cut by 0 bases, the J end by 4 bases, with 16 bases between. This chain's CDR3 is CASSQDPAGGEYEQYF. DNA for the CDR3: TGTGCCAGCAGCCAAGATCCGGCAGGTGGAGAATACGAGCAGTACTTC.

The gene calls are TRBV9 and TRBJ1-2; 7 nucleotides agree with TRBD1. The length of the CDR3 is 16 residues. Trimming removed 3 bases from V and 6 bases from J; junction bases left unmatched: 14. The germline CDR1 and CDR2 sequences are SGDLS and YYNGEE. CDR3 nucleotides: TGTGCCAGCAGCGACGAAGCCCTAACAGGGGCGGATGGCTACACCTTC. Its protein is CASSDEALTGADGYTF.

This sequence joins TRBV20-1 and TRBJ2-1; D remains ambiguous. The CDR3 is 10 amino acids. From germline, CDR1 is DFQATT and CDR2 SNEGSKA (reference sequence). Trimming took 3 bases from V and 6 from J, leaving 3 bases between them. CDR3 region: CSASLNEQFF. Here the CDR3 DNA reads TGCAGTGCTAGCCTCAATGAGCAGTTCTTC.

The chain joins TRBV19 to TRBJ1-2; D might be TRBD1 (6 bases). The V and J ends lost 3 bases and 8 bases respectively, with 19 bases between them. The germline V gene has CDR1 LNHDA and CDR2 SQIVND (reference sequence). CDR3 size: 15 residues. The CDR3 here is CASSIMGAAFGGYTF. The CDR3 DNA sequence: TGTGCCAGTAGTATTATGGGGGCCGCATTCGGGGGCTACACCTTC. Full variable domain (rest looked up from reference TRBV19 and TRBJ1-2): DGGITQSPKYLFRKEGQNVTLSCEQNLNHDAMYWYRQDPGQGLRLIYYSQIVNDFQKGDIAEGYSVSREKKESFPLTVTSAQKNPTAFYLCASSIMGAAFGGYTFGSGTRLTVV.

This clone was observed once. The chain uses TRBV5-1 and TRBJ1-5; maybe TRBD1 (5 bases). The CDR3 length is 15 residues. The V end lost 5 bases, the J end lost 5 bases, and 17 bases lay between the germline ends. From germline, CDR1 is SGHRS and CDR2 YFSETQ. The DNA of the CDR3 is TGCGCCAGCAGTTCTACCGGGACCCCCGATCAGCCCCAGCATTTT. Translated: CASSSTGTPDQPQHF.